Below, 12 T cell receptor beta chains from the same sample are listed, as sequenced in a study of blood T cell repertoires in COVID-19. The table came from immunoSEQ multiplex PCR; TCRdb's copy has only in-frame clones and leaves some out. The sample records about 390,000 clones, about 87% being singletons. The sequencing sample was made of PBMCs or T cells enriched from blood (not recorded which). These receptors originate from a woman aged 45-65 years who had recovered from COVID-19.

The chain employs TRBV7-9 and TRBJ1-4; 7 nucleotides match TRBD1. J was trimmed by 4 bases and V by 5 bases; bases with no gene match: 16. The length of the CDR3 is 18 residues. The germline CDR1 and CDR2 sequences are SEHNR and FQNEAQ (reference sequence). The CDR3 loop is CASSQGDLMDRFNEKLFF. CDR3 DNA: TGTGCCAGCAGCCAGGGGGATTTAATGGACAGATTTAATGAAAAACTGTTTTTT. The variable domain in full, with the rest retrieved from reference TRBV7-9 and TRBJ1-4, is DTGVSQNPRHKITKRGQNVTFRCDPISEHNRLYWYRQTLGQGPEFLTYFQNEAQLEKSRLLSDRFSAERPKGSFSTLEIQRTEQGDSAMYLCASSQGDLMDRFNEKLFFGSGTQLSVL.

This sequence joins TRBV29-1 and TRBJ2-1; tentatively, D is TRBD1 (5 bases). The V end lost 3 bases, the J end lost 2 bases, and 8 bases lay between the germline ends. The CDR3 runs 13 residues. Germline V CDR1 and CDR2: SQVTM, ANQGSEA. CDR3 in DNA: TGCAGCGTTGAGACAGATACCTACAATGAGCAGTTCTTC. Protein: CSVETDTYNEQFF.

This clone has a single count. The chain is built from TRBV28 and TRBJ1-6; D is uncertain. The CDR3 covers 13 residues. V dropped 4 bases and J dropped 6 bases, with 7 bases sitting between them. Germline V gene data show CDR1 as MDHEN and CDR2 as SYDVKM. CDR3 in amino acids: CASSSTVNSPLHF. The CDR3 region has the DNA TGTGCCAGCAGTTCGACTGTTAATTCACCCCTCCACTTT.

This sequence joins TRBV13 and TRBJ1-3; no definite D call. The CDR3 has 17 amino acids. V lost 5 bases to trimming and J lost 0 bases, with 17 bases between them. The germline CDR1 and CDR2 sequences are PRHDT and FYEKMQ (reference sequence). This chain's CDR3 is CASSESTATVSGNTIYF. The CDR3 region has the DNA TGTGCCAGCAGCGAAAGCACAGCAACAGTCTCTGGAAACACCATATATTTT.

The J gene is TRBJ1-1, the V gene TRBV11-2; 8 nucleotides agree with TRBD1. Trimming cost V 5 bases and J 2 bases; bases outside gene matches: 7. CDR3 length: 15 amino acids. Looked up from germline, CDR1 is SGHAT and CDR2 is FQNNGV. The chain's CDR3 is CASSLGQAINTEAFF. Here the CDR3 DNA reads TGTGCCAGCAGCCTGGGACAGGCGATCAACACTGAAGCTTTCTTT.

V usage is TRBV3-1 (or the pseudogene TRBV3-2) and J usage is TRBJ2-5, with D perhaps matching TRBD2 (5 bases). Per the germline V gene, CDR1 is LGHDT and CDR2 is YNNKEL (reference sequence). Trimming shortened V by 1 base and J by 0 bases, and 6 bases separated the two germline ends. This CDR3 comprises 14 residues. This CDR3 is CASSQGTYQETQYF. CDR3 DNA: TGTGCCAGCAGCCAAGGGACTTACCAAGAGACCCAGTACTTC.

This clone was found once. This chain uses TRBV7-9 with TRBJ1-2, with a weak D call TRBD1 (5 bases). The CDR3 extends over 14 amino acids. Between the trimmed V and J ends, which lost 5 bases and 3 bases, there was a span of 13 bases. Per germline, CDR1 SEHNR and CDR2 FQNEAQ (reference sequence). Written as DNA, the CDR3 is TGTGCCAGCAGCAAGGCAGGGTATTACTATGGCTACACCTTC. Residues: CASSKAGYYYGYTF.

The chain links TRBV7-2 to TRBJ1-5; the D gene is possibly TRBD1 (5 bases). Trimming pared 2 bases from V and 5 bases from J, leaving 13 bases between. This CDR3 contains 15 residues. CDR1 and CDR2 from the germline V gene are SGHTA and FQGNSA. The CDR3 nucleotides read TGTGCCAGCAGCTTAAGGGTGGGGCCTTATCAGCCCCAGCATTTT. This encodes CASSLRVGPYQPQHF.

The chain joins TRBV19 to TRBJ1-4; TRBD1 matches 9 bases. CDR1 is LNHDA and CDR2 is SQIVND in the germline V gene (reference sequence). J was trimmed by 4 bases and V by 3 bases; bases with no gene match: 9. The CDR3 is 17 amino acids. The CDR3, as DNA: TGTGCCAGTAGTATTTTGGCGGGACAGGGAGTTAATGAAAAACTGTTTTTT. Translation gives CASSILAGQGVNEKLFF.

The chain carries TRBV11-2 and TRBJ2-7; 9 positions agree with TRBD1. Trimming at V came to 4 bases and at J to 4 bases, leaving 8 bases not matched to a gene. Looked up from germline, CDR1 is SGHAT and CDR2 is FQNNGV. CDR3 length: 15 residues. This CDR3 is CASSYLPGQGYEQYF. The CDR3 nucleotides are TGTGCCAGCAGCTACCTTCCGGGACAGGGTTACGAGCAGTACTTC.

The chain joins TRBV21-1 to TRBJ2-1; TRBD1, the D gene given by the table, was not confirmed from the DNA. TRBV21-1 is a pseudogene segment. This CDR3 region has 18 residues. Here the CDR3 DNA reads TGTGCCAGCTTGATCCCTTTACCTCGGGACAGACTCTACAATGAGCAGTTCTTC. Its protein is CASLIPLPRDRLYNEQFF.

V and J are TRBV7-3 and TRBJ2-3, with 9 bases aligning to TRBD2. This CDR3 is built from 17 residues. V trimming: 5 bases; J trimming: 4 bases; junction bases outside the gene matches: 13. The germline CDR1 and CDR2 sequences are SGHTA and FQGTGA. The CDR3 nucleotides are TGTGCCAGCAGCCTCATGGGAGCGGGGGGATTTTCAGATACGCAGTATTTT. Translating it yields CASSLMGAGGFSDTQYF.